This record looks at one T cell receptor beta chain sequence and its context. Its antigen is unknown. Nothing much larger sits one base from this clone, and base qualities are not available. As encoded in the germline V gene, CDR1 is SNHLY while CDR2 is FYNNEI. V trim: 10 bases; J trim: 0 bases; unmatched bases: 6. From the cysteine up to the phenylalanine, the CDR3 has a length of 15 residues. The only DNA kept is the CDR3, 45 bases in frame from the first base. This sample was taken from a study of blood T cell repertoires in COVID-19 (TCRdb year 2020). The study in broad terms: Samples covering the acute and convalescent phases of COVID-19 were provided by collaborators in the United States, Italy and Spain. Samples were obtained from the ongoing ImmuneRACE study (first 160 participants) and from 1,254 subjects provided by 6 global collaborators. Subjects who had been exposed to COVID-19, were actively infected with it, or had recovered from it provided the deeply sampled blood TCRbeta repertoires that made up the dataset. Where available, HLA class I and class II types were taken from metadata supplied by the sample provider and were not determined by assay-based typing. A freely available public database, intended as a resource for researchers studying the immune response to SARS-CoV-2, is where the repertoires were released. The prospective study material was composed of cDNA or gDNA derived from T cells, B-cell-depleted T cells, or PBMCs. A de-identified subject ID, COVID-19 status, age in years and sex were almost always included in the sample metadata. The study at large found these results: The amount of clinical and demographic metadata varied by source and participant and was provided uncurated.

One collaborating source in Seattle enrolled patients while the patients were actively infected and followed the patients over time throughout the course of disease. Collaborating institutions collected whole blood in K2EDTA tubes following their own protocols. For TCRbeta analysis, collaborator samples were shipped as frozen whole blood, as isolated PBMCs, or as DNA extracted from either sample type. The immunoSEQ Assay, a bias-controlled multiplex PCR, was used to amplify TCRbeta CDR3 regions from genomic DNA. From the authors' description of their analysis: Nucleated cell counts per sample were estimated from amplification of reference gene primers within the assay. To quantify the absolute abundance of each unique TCRbeta CDR3 rearrangement, sequence reads were collapsed and filtered. For each sample, productive Simpson clonality was calculated as the square root of Simpson's diversity index over productive rearrangements. Drawn from immuneACCESS, this table holds only the in-frame rearrangements with V and J called that TCRdb kept. Clones are partly lost; checked studies trace under half to an unresolved V gene and leave the rest unexplained. The V and J calls and the clone size are those of that table, but D and trimming were determined from the DNA. Within this sample are fewer than 400,000 clones, with about nine tenths of them counted one time only. Together, the top ten hold less than 3.5% of the sample.

This receptor was identified in a woman aged 30 to 39 with COVID-19, enrolled during active disease. The chain is encoded by TRBV2 joined to TRBJ2-3, and 11 junctional nucleotides match TRBD2. The specimen was peripheral blood. The nucleotide sequence reads as follows: TGTGCCACCGGGACTAGCGGATTTAGCACAGATACGCAGTATTTT. This encodes CATGTSGFSTDTQYF.